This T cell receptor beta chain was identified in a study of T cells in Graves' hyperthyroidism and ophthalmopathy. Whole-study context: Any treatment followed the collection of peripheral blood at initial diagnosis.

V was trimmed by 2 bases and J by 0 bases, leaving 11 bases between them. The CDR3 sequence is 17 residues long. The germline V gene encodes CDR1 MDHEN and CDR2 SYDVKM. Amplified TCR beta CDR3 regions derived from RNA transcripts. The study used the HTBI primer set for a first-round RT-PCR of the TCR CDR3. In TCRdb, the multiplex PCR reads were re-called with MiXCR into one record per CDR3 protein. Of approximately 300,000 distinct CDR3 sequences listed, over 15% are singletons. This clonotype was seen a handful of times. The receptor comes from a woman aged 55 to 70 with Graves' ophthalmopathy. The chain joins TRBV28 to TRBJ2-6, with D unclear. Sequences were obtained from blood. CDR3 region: CASSLTWLGSGANVLTF. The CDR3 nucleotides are TGTGCCAGCAGTTTAACTTGGCTGGGCTCTGGGGCCAACGTCCTGACTTTC.